This T cell receptor (beta chain) came from a study of blood T cell repertoires in COVID-19. Study-level information: There were acute and convalescent COVID-19 samples, and they came from the United States, Italy and Spain. The cDNA or gDNA used as material had been derived from T cells, B-cell-depleted T cells, or PBMCs.

Only in-frame clones appear in the TCRdb table, and some are missing; sequencing was by immunoSEQ multiplex PCR. The data show 150,000 to 200,000 clones, roughly 80% seen once. This clone was seen only a few times. The germline V and J ends were trimmed by 9 bases and 0 bases, with 8 bases remaining between them. Per germline, CDR1 SNHLY and CDR2 FYNNEI. The CDR3 extends over 12 amino acids. Sequenced: peripheral blood. The chain employs TRBV2 and TRBJ1-1; no firm D call. This clonotype originated in a man aged 55 to 70 with acute or convalescent COVID-19. The CDR3 loop reads CASSFMNTEAFF. DNA of the CDR3: TGTGCCAGTTCTTTTATGAACACTGAAGCTTTCTTT.